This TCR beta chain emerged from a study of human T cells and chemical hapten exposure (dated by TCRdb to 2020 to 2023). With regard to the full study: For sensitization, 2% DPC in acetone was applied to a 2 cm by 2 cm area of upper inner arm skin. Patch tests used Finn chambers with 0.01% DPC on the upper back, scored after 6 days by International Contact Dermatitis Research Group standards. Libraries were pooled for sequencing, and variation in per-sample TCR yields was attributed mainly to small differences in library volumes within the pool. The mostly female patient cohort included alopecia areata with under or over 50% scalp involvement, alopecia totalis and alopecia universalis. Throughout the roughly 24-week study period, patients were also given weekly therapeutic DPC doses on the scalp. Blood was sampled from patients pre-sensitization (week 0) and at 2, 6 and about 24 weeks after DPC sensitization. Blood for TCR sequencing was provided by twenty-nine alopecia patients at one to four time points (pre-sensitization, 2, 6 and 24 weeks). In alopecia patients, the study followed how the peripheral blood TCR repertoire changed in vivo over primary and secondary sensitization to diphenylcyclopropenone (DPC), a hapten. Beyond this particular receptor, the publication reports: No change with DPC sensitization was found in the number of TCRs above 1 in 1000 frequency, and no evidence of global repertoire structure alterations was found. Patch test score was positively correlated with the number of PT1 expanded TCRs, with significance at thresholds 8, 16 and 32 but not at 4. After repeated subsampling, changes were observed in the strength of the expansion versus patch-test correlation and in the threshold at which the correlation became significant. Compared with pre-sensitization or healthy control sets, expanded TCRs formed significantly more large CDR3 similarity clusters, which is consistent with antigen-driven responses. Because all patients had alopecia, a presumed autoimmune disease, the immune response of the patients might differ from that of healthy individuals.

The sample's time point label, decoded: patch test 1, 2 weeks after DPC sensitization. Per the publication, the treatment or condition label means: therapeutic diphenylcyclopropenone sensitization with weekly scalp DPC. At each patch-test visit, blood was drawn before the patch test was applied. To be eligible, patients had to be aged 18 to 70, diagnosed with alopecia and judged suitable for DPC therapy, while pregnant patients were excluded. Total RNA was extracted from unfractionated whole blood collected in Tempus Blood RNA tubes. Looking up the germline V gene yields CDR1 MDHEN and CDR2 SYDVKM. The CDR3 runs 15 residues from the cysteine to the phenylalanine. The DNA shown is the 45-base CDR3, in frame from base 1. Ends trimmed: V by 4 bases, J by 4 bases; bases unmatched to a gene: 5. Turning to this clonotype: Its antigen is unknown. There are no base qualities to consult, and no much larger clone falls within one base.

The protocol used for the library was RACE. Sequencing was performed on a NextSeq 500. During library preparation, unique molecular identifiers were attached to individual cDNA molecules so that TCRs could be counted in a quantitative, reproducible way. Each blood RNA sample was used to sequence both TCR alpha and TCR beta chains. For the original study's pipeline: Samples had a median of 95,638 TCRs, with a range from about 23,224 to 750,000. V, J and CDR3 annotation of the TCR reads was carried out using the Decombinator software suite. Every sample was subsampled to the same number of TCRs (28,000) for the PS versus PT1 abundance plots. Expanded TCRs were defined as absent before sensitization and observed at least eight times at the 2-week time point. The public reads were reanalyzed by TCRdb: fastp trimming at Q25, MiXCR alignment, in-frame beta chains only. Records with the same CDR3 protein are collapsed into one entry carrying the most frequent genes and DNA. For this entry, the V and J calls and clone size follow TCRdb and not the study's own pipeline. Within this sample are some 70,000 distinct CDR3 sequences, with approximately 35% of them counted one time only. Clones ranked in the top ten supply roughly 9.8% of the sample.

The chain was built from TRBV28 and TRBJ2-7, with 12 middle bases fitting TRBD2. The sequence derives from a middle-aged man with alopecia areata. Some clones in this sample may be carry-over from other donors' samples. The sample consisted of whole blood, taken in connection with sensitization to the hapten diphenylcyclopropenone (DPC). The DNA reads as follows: TGTGCCAGCAGTTCCCGACTAGCGGGAGATTACGAGCAGTACTTC. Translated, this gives CASSSRLAGDYEQYF.